The 22 T cell receptor beta chains listed next were all sequenced from one sample in a study of T-cell reconstitution after alpha-beta-depleted transplantation in children (dated by TCRdb to 2016 to 2017). The sample's treatment or condition label, decoded: allogeneic hematopoietic cell transplantation with graft depleted of TCRalphabeta T cells and CD19 B cells. The library was built by means of PCR. Sequenced using an Illumina HiSeq 2500. TCR libraries were prepared with molecular barcoding, using unique molecular identifiers to normalize TCRbeta repertoire quantification. TCRdb reprocessing: public reads trimmed at Q25 with fastp, clones called with MiXCR, in-frame beta chains kept. Entries that share a CDR3 protein sequence are merged under the most common genes and DNA. The sample contains just over 950,000 distinct CDR3 sequences, about 26% of them found a single time. The top ten clones comprise approximately 30% of the sample.

The sample consisted of PBMCs, mostly from graft donor cells, taken 360 days after TCRalphabeta/CD19-depleted stem cell transplant. These receptor sequences come from a boy younger than two who had a stem cell transplant for SCID, so the T cells may come from the graft donor.

This clonotype was seen once. The chain recombines TRBV5-1 with TRBJ2-1, with TRBD2 matching over 11 bases. In germline, CDR1 is SGHRS, CDR2 YFSETQ. The V and J ends lost 2 bases and 6 bases, in that order; junction bases with no gene match: 7. The CDR3 extends over 16 amino acids. CDR3 protein: CASSFVLAGGPNEQFF. The CDR3 nucleotides read TGCGCCAGCAGCTTCGTTCTAGCGGGGGGCCCCAATGAGCAGTTCTTC.

This clonotype was detected a few times. V usage is TRBV10-3 and J usage is TRBJ2-7; the match to TRBD1 covers 8 bases. The CDR3 consists of 14 residues. The germline V gene has CDR1 ENHRY and CDR2 SYGVKD. Losses at the gene ends were 2 bases for V and 6 bases for J; bases not matched to a gene: 6. CDR3 coding DNA: TGTGCCATCAGTGAGGGACAGGGCCCAGTCGAGCAGTACTTC. It yields the protein CAISEGQGPVEQYF.

This clonotype came up a few times. This chain uses TRBV12-3 or TRBV12-4 with TRBJ1-2; D not resolved. The CDR3 covers 13 residues. Trimming shortened V by 3 bases and J by 4 bases, and 9 bases separated the two germline ends. CDR3 residues: CASSLVRIYGYTF. CDR3 coding DNA: TGTGCCAGCAGTTTGGTTCGCATCTATGGCTACACCTTC.

The chain recombines TRBV27 with TRBJ2-3; TRBD2 matches at 8 bases. Germline lookup yields CDR1 MNHEY and CDR2 SMNVEV (reference sequence). The CDR3 loop spans 15 amino acids. V trimming: 2 bases; J trimming: 4 bases; junction bases outside the gene matches: 5. The CDR3 loop is CASSLRGGGPDTQYF. The CDR3 region has the DNA TGTGCCAGCAGTTTAAGGGGCGGGGGGCCAGATACGCAGTATTTT.

This rearrangement joins TRBV7-3 to TRBJ2-3; 12 positions match TRBD2. J gave up 6 bases and V 0 bases, and 4 bases lay outside the gene matches. The CDR3 is 16 residues long. Germline V lookup: CDR1 SGHTA, CDR2 FQGTGA. The CDR3 reads CASSLTTSGGEDTQYF. CDR3 DNA sequence: TGTGCCAGCAGCTTAACGACTAGCGGGGGCGAGGATACGCAGTATTTT.

This clonotype showed up many times. The V call is TRBV7-9, the J call TRBJ2-7; TRBD1 might be the D (6 bases). CDR3 length: 15 residues. The germline V gene has CDR1 SEHNR and CDR2 FQNEAQ (reference sequence). V shed 4 bases and J shed 2 bases, with 15 bases lying between them. For the CDR3, the DNA is TGTGCCAGCAGCTCCATTGGACAGCACCCCTACGAGCAGTACTTC. Its protein is CASSSIGQHPYEQYF.

This chain uses TRBV10-2 with TRBJ2-7; 10 bases line up with TRBD2. Germline CDR1 WSHSY, CDR2 SAAADI. The CDR3 runs to 15 residues. The junction had 9 bases not matched to a gene; V was cut back by 6 bases and J by 4 bases. DNA of the CDR3: TGCGCCAGCAGGGCGAGACTAGCGGGCGGGTACGAGCAGTACTTC. Protein: CASRARLAGGYEQYF.

This clonotype was seen more than once but under ten times. The rearrangement uses TRBV6-5 and TRBJ1-6; D might be TRBD1 (5 bases). The CDR3 runs to 17 residues. Trimming took 0 bases from V and 9 from J, leaving 18 bases between them. Germline assignment: CDR1 MNHEY and CDR2 SVGAGI. CDR3 residues: CASSYSLRPHQGSPLHF. In nucleotides, the CDR3 is TGTGCCAGCAGTTACTCGCTGAGGCCTCACCAGGGTTCACCCCTCCACTTT.

The chain carries TRBV4-1 and TRBJ1-5; D unresolved. The V and J ends lost 0 bases and 7 bases respectively, with 13 bases between them. The CDR3 sequence is 15 residues long. Germline lookup yields CDR1 MGHRA and CDR2 YSYEKL. The CDR3 is CASSQELRQWQPQHF. CDR3 DNA sequence: TGCGCCAGCAGCCAAGAACTCCGGCAATGGCAGCCCCAGCATTTT.

This clonotype appeared a few times. The chain employs TRBV7-2 and TRBJ2-4, with no clear D. Germline CDR1 SGHTA, CDR2 FQGNSA. V was trimmed by 3 bases and J by 10 bases, leaving 10 bases between them. The CDR3 spans 12 residues. CDR3 protein: CASSFLRGIQYF. CDR3 in DNA: TGTGCCAGCAGCTTCCTAAGAGGAATTCAGTACTTC.

This clonotype appeared a few times. This rearrangement joins TRBV4-1 to TRBJ2-3, with D unclear. The length of the CDR3 is 15 residues. Per the germline V gene, CDR1 is MGHRA and CDR2 is YSYEKL. Trimming took 0 bases from V and 6 from J, leaving 13 bases between them. The CDR3: CASSQEGSRWDTQYF. The CDR3 DNA reads as TGCGCCAGCAGCCAAGAGGGGTCCCGATGGGATACGCAGTATTTT.

A few counts support this clonotype. This chain links TRBV5-1 with TRBJ1-6; the D gene is possibly TRBD1 (5 bases). Trimming removed 0 bases at V and 8 bases at J, with 12 bases between. Germline V gene sequence: CDR1 SGHRS, CDR2 YFSETQ. This CDR3 region has 15 residues. The CDR3 DNA sequence: TGCGCCAGCAGCTTGGCCGAGGGGAAGCATTCACCCCTCCACTTT. Its protein is CASSLAEGKHSPLHF.

This clonotype was picked up many times. J is TRBJ2-5 and V is TRBV20-1; D is possibly TRBD1 (5 bases). Germline V gene lookup returns CDR1 DFQATT and CDR2 SNEGSKA (reference sequence). V lost 0 bases to trimming and J lost 7 bases, with 18 bases between them. This CDR3 is built from 15 residues. The CDR3 coding sequence is TGCAGTGCTAGAGACCCCCGGCAGGGTTTCGGGACCCAGTACTTC. Encoded protein: CSARDPRQGFGTQYF.

In this sample, this clonotype turned up a few times. CDR3 amino acids: CASSLDDRGVHEQYF. The CDR3 DNA reads as TGCGCCAGCAGCTTGGATGACAGGGGGGTCCACGAGCAGTACTTC. The chain carries TRBV5-1 and TRBJ2-7; 9 nucleotides line up with TRBD1. The CDR3 has 15 residues. CDR1 and CDR2 from the germline V gene are SGHRS and YFSETQ. The trim removed 0 bases at V and 5 bases at J, leaving 6 bases unmatched.

This clonotype was seen a few times. V usage is TRBV5-1 and J usage is TRBJ1-1; 7 nucleotides match TRBD1. The V gene's germline CDR1 is SGHRS and CDR2 YFSETQ. J lost 8 bases, V lost 4 bases, and 11 bases had no gene match. The CDR3 covers 14 residues. The CDR3 loop reads CASSNYRGATEAFF. The CDR3 DNA reads as TGCGCCAGCAGCAATTACAGGGGCGCGACCGAAGCTTTCTTT.

The chain uses TRBV19 and TRBJ2-2; 8 bases fit TRBD1. Trimming removed 7 bases from V and 1 base from J; junction bases left unmatched: 2. This CDR3 has 14 residues. Germline assignment: CDR1 LNHDA and CDR2 SQIVND (reference sequence). CDR3 nucleotide sequence: TGTGCCAGTACTGACAGGGGGAACACCGGGGAGCTGTTTTTT. Its translation is CASTDRGNTGELFF.

This clonotype was seen ten or more times. This chain links TRBV12-3 or TRBV12-4 with TRBJ2-1; D is unresolved. Trimming left V 5 bases short and J 8 bases short, with 10 bases between. This CDR3 is 12 amino acids long. The CDR3 nucleotides read TGTGCCAGCAGTCCGGGTGGGCATGAGCAGTTCTTC. The encoded protein is CASSPGGHEQFF.

The rearrangement links TRBV5-1 to TRBJ2-6, with TRBD1 matching over 10 bases. Germline V gene sequence: CDR1 SGHRS, CDR2 YFSETQ. CDR3 size: 16 residues. With 4 bases clipped from V and 4 bases from J, the junction kept 5 bases outside the gene matches. In nucleotides, the CDR3 is TGCGCCAGCAGCCGAGGGACAGGGGCCGGGGCCAACGTCCTGACTTTC. Translated, it gives CASSRGTGAGANVLTF. Using reference TRBV5-1 and TRBJ2-6 for the parts outside the CDR3, the full variable domain is KAGVTQTPRYLIKTRGQQVTLSCSPISGHRSVSWYQQTPGQGLQFLFEYFSETQRNKGNFPGRFSGRQFSNSRSEMNVSTLELGDSALYLCASSRGTGAGANVLTFGAGSRLTVL.

This rearrangement joins TRBV5-1 to TRBJ2-7; D possibly corresponds to TRBD2 (6 bases). Trimming left V 4 bases short and J 5 bases short, with 22 bases between. Germline V lookup: CDR1 SGHRS, CDR2 YFSETQ. This CDR3 comprises 16 residues. For the CDR3, the DNA is TGCGCCAGCAGCCCCCCCCTCGGGCAGGGAGGTAACGAGCAGTACTTC. The encoded protein is CASSPPLGQGGNEQYF.

The V gene is TRBV15, the J gene TRBJ2-5, with 7 bases matching TRBD2. The CDR3 covers 14 residues. The germline V gene encodes CDR1 LNHNV and CDR2 YYDKDF (reference sequence). Trimming at V came to 6 bases and at J to 5 bases, leaving 9 bases not matched to a gene. The CDR3 loop is CATRPRDYVETQYF. Written as DNA, the CDR3 is TGTGCCACCAGACCTCGGGACTATGTGGAGACCCAGTACTTC.

CDR3 in amino acids: CASSLRGGSPGEQYF. The CDR3 DNA reads TGTGCCAGCAGTTTAAGAGGGGGGTCCCCGGGGGAGCAGTACTTC. The chain couples TRBV12-3 or TRBV12-4 to TRBJ2-7; D may be TRBD1 or TRBD2 (6 bases each). The CDR3 is 15 residues long. V lost 2 bases and J 7 bases, leaving 18 bases between the germline ends.

This chain links TRBV28 with TRBJ2-6; TRBD1 matches at 11 bases. V shed 1 base, J shed 2 bases, and the junction held 10 bases outside the gene matches. There are 20 residues in the CDR3. CDR1 is MDHEN, CDR2 SYDVKM, per germline. The CDR3 loop is CASSLLTDRGLTAGANVLTF. As DNA, the CDR3 is TGTGCCAGCAGTTTATTGACGGACAGGGGGCTCACGGCTGGGGCCAACGTCCTGACTTTC. The full variable domain, rest sourced from reference TRBV28 and TRBJ2-6, is DVKVTQSSRYLVKRTGEKVFLECVQDMDHENMFWYRQDPGLGLRLIYFSYDVKMKEKGDIPEGYSVSREKKERFSLILESASTNQTSMYLCASSLLTDRGLTAGANVLTFGAGSRLTVL.